These 6 T cell receptor beta chains originate from one sample sequenced in a study of shared clonotypes between healthy human individuals. Using immunoSEQ multiplex PCR, the repertoire was profiled, and TCRdb retains in-frame clones only, with some absent. The sample includes more than 2,000,000 clones, around nine tenths seen only once; the top ten take roughly 0.14%. The sample consisted of naive CD4+ T cells sorted from blood. Stated subset: CD45RA+ positively selected. The receptor set was obtained from a man younger than 35 in good health.

About this clone: The sample contains more than one DNA sequence encoding this CDR3. The chain couples TRBV7-9 to TRBJ2-2; TRBD1 agrees at 8 bases. Looked up from germline, CDR1 is SEHNR and CDR2 is FQNEAQ (reference sequence). This CDR3 has 15 amino acids. V was clipped by 3 bases and J by 0 bases; unmatched bases: 0. The CDR3 DNA is TGTGCCAGCAGCTTGGACAGGGCGAACACCGGGGAGCTGTTTTTT. Translating it yields CASSLDRANTGELFF. The complete variable domain, with remaining parts taken from reference TRBV7-9 and TRBJ2-2, reads DTGVSQNPRHKITKRGQNVTFRCDPISEHNRLYWYRQTLGQGPEFLTYFQNEAQLEKSRLLSDRFSAERPKGSFSTLEIQRTEQGDSAMYLCASSLDRANTGELFFGEGSRLTVL.

As DNA, the CDR3 is TGTGCCAGCAGCCCAACCGGGACAGGGAAGGTCAAAAACATTCAGTACTTC. Protein: CASSPTGTGKVKNIQYF. The chain has TRBV7-2 and TRBJ2-4, with 9 nucleotides matching TRBD1. Germline CDR1 reads SGHTA; CDR2 reads FQGNSA. There are 17 residues in the CDR3. Trimming removed 5 bases from V and 3 bases from J; junction bases left unmatched: 11.

The chain uses TRBV14 and TRBJ2-1, with D tentatively TRBD1 (5 bases). V lost 4 bases and J lost 2, with 9 bases in between. CDR1 and CDR2 from the germline V gene are SGHDN and FVKESK. CDR3 length: 14 amino acids. As DNA, the CDR3 is TGTGCCAGCAGCCTTAGACAGCCCTACAATGAGCAGTTCTTC. Protein product: CASSLRQPYNEQFF.

The gene calls are TRBV10-3 and TRBJ2-2, with 8 nucleotides matching TRBD1. The CDR3 length is 18 residues. CDR1 is ENHRY and CDR2 is SYGVKD in the germline V gene. The V and J ends lost 10 bases and 0 bases, in that order; junction bases with no gene match: 16. The CDR3 DNA sequence: TGTGCCAACCATCCGACAGGGGATGTTATTACGAACACCGGGGAGCTGTTTTTT. This codes for CANHPTGDVITNTGELFF.

The gene calls are TRBV4-1 and TRBJ1-5; 7 bases fit TRBD1. Germline trimming cut 3 bases from V and 6 bases from J; bases unmatched to any gene: 5. CDR1 and CDR2 from the germline V gene are MGHRA and YSYEKL. CDR3 length: 14 amino acids. CDR3 residues: CASSHPGGSQPQHF. In DNA, the CDR3 is TGCGCCAGCAGCCACCCAGGGGGGAGTCAGCCCCAGCATTTT.

This clone appeared once. This chain links TRBV21-1 with TRBJ2-3; TRBD2 is the table's D call, not checked against the DNA. TRBV21-1 is termed a pseudogene. CDR3 length: 16 amino acids. The CDR3 loop is CASRGPASGRGDTQYF. In DNA, the CDR3 is TGTGCCAGCAGGGGGCCGGCTAGCGGGAGAGGAGATACGCAGTATTTT.